This T cell receptor (beta chain) is from a study of blood T cell repertoires in COVID-19. Overall study: Material from acute and convalescent COVID-19 was sourced from the United States, Italy and Spain.

The V end lost 7 bases, the J end lost 2 bases, and 8 bases lay between the germline ends. Germline CDR1 reads SNHLY; CDR2 reads FYNNEI. The CDR3 has 12 amino acids. Sequenced by immunoSEQ multiplex PCR; TCRdb stores in-frame clones only, minus some. The table includes around 250,000 clones, around four fifths detected once. The sample consisted of peripheral blood. This receptor was obtained from an elderly man with acute or convalescent COVID-19. V usage is TRBV2 and J usage is TRBJ2-5, with D possibly matching TRBD1 (5 bases). CDR3 sequence: CASTGLQETQYF. The CDR3 nucleotides are TGTGCCAGCACAGGGTTACAAGAGACCCAGTACTTC.